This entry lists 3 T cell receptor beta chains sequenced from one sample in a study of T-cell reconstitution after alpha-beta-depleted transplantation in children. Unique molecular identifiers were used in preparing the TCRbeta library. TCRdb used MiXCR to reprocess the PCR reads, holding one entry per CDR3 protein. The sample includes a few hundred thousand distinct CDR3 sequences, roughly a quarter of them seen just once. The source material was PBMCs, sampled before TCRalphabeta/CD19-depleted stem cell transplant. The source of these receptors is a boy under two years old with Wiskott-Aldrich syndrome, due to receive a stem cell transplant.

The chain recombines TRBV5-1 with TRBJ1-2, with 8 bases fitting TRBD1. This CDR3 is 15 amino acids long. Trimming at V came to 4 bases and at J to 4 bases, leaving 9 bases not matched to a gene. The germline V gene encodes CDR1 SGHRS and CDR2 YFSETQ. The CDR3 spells CASSPDREGLYGYTF. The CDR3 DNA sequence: TGCGCCAGCAGCCCGGACAGGGAAGGACTCTATGGCTACACCTTC.

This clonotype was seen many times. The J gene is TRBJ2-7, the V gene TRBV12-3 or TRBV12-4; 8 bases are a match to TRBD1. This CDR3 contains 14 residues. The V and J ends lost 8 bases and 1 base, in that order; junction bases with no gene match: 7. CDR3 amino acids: CASSPTGGSYEQYF. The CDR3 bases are TGTGCCAGCTCACCTACAGGGGGTTCCTACGAGCAGTACTTC.

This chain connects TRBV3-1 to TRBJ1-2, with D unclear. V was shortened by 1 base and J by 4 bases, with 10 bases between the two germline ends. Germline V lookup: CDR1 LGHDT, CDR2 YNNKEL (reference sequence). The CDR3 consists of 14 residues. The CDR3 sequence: CASSQAERRYGYTF. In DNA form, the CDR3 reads TGTGCCAGCAGCCAAGCAGAACGGCGCTATGGCTACACCTTC.